This T cell receptor (beta chain) was recorded in a study of graft-versus-host responses after intestinal transplantation. About this clone: The antigen is not known.

TCRdb keeps only in-frame clones here, not all; method: immunoSEQ multiplex PCR. The sample has 40,000 or so clones; over 85% are singletons. This TCR derives from a human donor who was the organ donor for an intestinal transplant. This specimen consisted of unstimulated CD8+ T cells sorted from spleen or lymph node cells, obtained before transplant.

Written as DNA, the CDR3 is TGTGCCAGCAGCCAGGGGGGGGACGAGCAGTACTTC. Translated: CASSQGGDEQYF. J is TRBJ2-7 and V is TRBV7-8, with D perhaps assigned TRBD1 or TRBD2 (7 bases each). Trimming took off 5 bases at V and 5 bases at J, with 10 bases between the two ends. Germline CDR1 SGHVS, CDR2 FQNEAQ. The CDR3 length is 12 residues.